This T cell receptor beta chain originates from a study of T cell clonality in common variable immunodeficiency (dated by TCRdb to the mid-2010s). CVID samples and control samples contributed equivalent amounts of genomic DNA as sequencing input. For every sample, a 60 bp segment covering the rearranged TCRbeta CDR3 region was amplified and then sequenced. The immunoSEQ assay, a bias-corrected multiplex PCR with high-throughput sequencing, was employed for TCRbeta amplification. The authors' pipeline ran thus. Every unique nucleotide sequence counted as a clone and was annotated with V, D and J genes, copy number and frequency. Sequences were labeled productive if in frame, and non-productive if out of frame or containing stop codons. As previously described, clonality was computed from Shannon's entropy. The predicted amino acid sequences of productive clones were used to derive mean CDR3 Kyte-Doolittle hydropathy. Hierarchical clustering of scaled V gene usage was performed with the R hclust function using Manhattan distance and complete linkage. Sharing of clones by CDR3 amino acid sequence was evaluated by resampling 12 repertoires per group over 100 rounds. The repertoires were searched for around 65 published EBV-specific and fewer than 250 published CMV-specific TCRbeta sequences. After two CVID samples that produced fewer than 10,000 sequences were dropped from the analysis, some 40 CVID repertoires remained. What TCRdb holds here is the immuneACCESS table cut down to in-frame rearrangements. Part of the clones is not present; checked against another copy, under half of the missing clones reflect an unresolved V gene, and the others are unexplained. The V and J calls and clone size were taken over from that table, and D and trimming were inferred from the DNA. The sample counts 25,000 to 30,000 clones, each observed more than once. 3.5% to 4.5% of the sample lies in the top ten.

On the study overall, not on this receptor specifically: Fewer deletions and N-nucleotide insertions were reportedly observed in CVID TCRbeta sequences, and highly modified clones with 13 or more V deletions were reportedly absent from CVID TCRbeta sequences. Healthy controls shared more TCRbeta clones with each other than CVID subjects shared among themselves (p < 0.0001). According to the authors, finding the cause of the higher clonality in CVID would require sequencing the repertoires of T cell subpopulations. Although equal DNA input was used, an average of roughly 80,000 unique sequences per sample was obtained for controls, compared with about 30,000 for CVID samples. Correlations between repertoire features and clinical complications were limited by patient heterogeneity within the CVID cohort. Increased TCRbeta clonality was found in CVID subjects compared with healthy controls (t-test p = 0.018), with the increase being most characteristic of about a third of subjects.

Diagnosis of CVID followed standard criteria, namely serum IgG, IgA and/or IgM below the normal range together with specific antibody deficiency. There were around 46 subjects in the CVID group (around 15 female and 29 male), ranging in age from 9 to 64 years, with a mean age of around 40. Predominantly Caucasian heritage was noted among both the CVID patients and the healthy controls. Replacement immunoglobulin therapy had been administered to all CVID subjects for at least one year at the time of study participation. At the time of blood collection, no CVID subject was ill or was being treated with immunomodulatory or immunosuppressive medication. From each donor, roughly 5 to 9 ml of heparinized peripheral whole blood was collected. Genomic DNA from adults with common variable immune deficiency (CVID) and from healthy adult controls was used for sequencing of TCRbeta CDR3 repertoires. Diluted blood was subjected to density centrifugation over Hypaque 1077 or Ficoll-Paque for isolation of peripheral blood mononuclear cells. Genomic DNA was obtained from unsorted mononuclear cells through either Qiagen column purification or a centrifugation-based method.

Details on this clone: The specificity of this receptor is unknown. Sequencing ends 3 residues short of the CDR3 end; the germline J gene provides the rest.

Measured from the cysteine to the phenylalanine, the CDR3 is 13 residues long. Only the CDR3 bases that were read are kept: 30 of them, in frame from base 1. Based on the germline V gene, the CDR1 and CDR2 sequences are SNHLY and FYNNEI. The V and J segments used are TRBV2 and TRBJ1-1, with 8 bases matching TRBD1. This receptor was identified in a human donor with common variable immunodeficiency. Material for sequencing was peripheral blood mononuclear cells. The encoded CDR3 is CASSGDRGGEAFF. CDR3 bases read: TGTGCCAGCAGCGGCGACAGGGGAGGGGAA.